This T cell receptor beta chain appears in the sequencing data of a study of T cell repertoires in aging, cancer and after chemotherapy. Study as a whole: Donor ages fell into six groups from 30 or younger up to 70 or older. Study outcomes and limitations: Untreated cancer patients had significantly lower blood TCR diversity than age-matched healthy donors. No conclusions about immunological memory after chemotherapy can be drawn from the repertoire data.

The CDR3 runs 15 residues. The junction had 8 bases not matched to a gene; V was cut back by 4 bases and J by 9 bases. The germline V gene has CDR1 KGHSH and CDR2 LQKENI. The template was genomic DNA from peripheral blood, not RNA. In the case of this clonotype: Its specificity is not known.

A mixed TRB-A/B primer pool amplified rearranged TRB by multiplex touch-down PCR. In TCRdb, the multiplex PCR reads were re-called with MiXCR into one record per CDR3 protein. The sample holds fewer than 4,500 distinct CDR3 sequences, more than 25% seen once. The specimen sequenced was blood. The chain is built from TRBV18 and TRBJ1-6; 8 bases map to TRBD1. The sequence was collected from a human donor with a solid tumor. DNA of the CDR3: TGTGCCAGCTCACAGGTCCAGGGGGCTGGTTCACCCCTCCACTTT. This translates into CASSQVQGAGSPLHF.